This T cell receptor (beta chain) appears in the sequencing data of a study of cytomegalovirus exposure and HLA in healthy donors. Study-level findings and limits: Later analysis demonstrated an association between a missense DCLRE1C variant and TCR beta V- and J-gene trimming.

In regard to this clone: Its antigen is currently unknown.

Germline CDR1 SQVTM, CDR2 ANQGSEA. This CDR3 is 15 amino acids long. V lost 1 base to trimming and J lost 5 bases; unmatched junction nucleotides: 10. The primer mix had 60 Vbeta and 13 Jbeta primers. Produced via immunoSEQ multiplex PCR; TCRdb's table is partial and in-frame only. Of around 170,000 clones in the sample, around 80% are singletons; the top ten hold 1.5%. The sequence derives from a man in his forties or fifties in good health and CMV-seronegative. What was sequenced was PBMCs. The V and J genes are TRBV29-1 and TRBJ1-1; 7 nucleotides align to TRBD1. The CDR3 protein is CSVEAPHRGRTEAFF. For the CDR3, the DNA is TGCAGCGTTGAAGCCCCGCACAGGGGACGGACTGAAGCTTTCTTT.